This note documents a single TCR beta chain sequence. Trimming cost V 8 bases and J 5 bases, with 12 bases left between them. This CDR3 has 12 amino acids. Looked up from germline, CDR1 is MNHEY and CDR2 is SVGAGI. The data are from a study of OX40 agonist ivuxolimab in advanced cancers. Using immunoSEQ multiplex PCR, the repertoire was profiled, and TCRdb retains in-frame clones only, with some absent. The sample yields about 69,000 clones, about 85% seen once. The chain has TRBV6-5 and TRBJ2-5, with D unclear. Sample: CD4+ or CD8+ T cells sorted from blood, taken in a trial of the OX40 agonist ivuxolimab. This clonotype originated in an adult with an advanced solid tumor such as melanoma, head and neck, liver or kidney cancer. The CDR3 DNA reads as TGTGCCAGCGCTAGGTTTGAGGAGACCCAGTACTTC. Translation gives CASARFEETQYF.